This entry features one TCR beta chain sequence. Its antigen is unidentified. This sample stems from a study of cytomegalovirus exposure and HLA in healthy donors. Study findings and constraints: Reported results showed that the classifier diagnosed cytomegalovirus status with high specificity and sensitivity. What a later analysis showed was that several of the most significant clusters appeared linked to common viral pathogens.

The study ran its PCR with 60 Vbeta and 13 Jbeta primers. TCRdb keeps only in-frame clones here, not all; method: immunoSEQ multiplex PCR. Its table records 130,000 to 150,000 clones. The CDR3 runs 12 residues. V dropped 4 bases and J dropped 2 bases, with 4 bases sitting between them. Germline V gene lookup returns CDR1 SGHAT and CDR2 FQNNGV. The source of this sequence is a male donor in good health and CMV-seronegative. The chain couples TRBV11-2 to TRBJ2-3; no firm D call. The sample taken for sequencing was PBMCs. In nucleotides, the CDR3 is TGTGCCAGCAGCTCCTACACAGATACGCAGTATTTT. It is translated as CASSSYTDTQYF.